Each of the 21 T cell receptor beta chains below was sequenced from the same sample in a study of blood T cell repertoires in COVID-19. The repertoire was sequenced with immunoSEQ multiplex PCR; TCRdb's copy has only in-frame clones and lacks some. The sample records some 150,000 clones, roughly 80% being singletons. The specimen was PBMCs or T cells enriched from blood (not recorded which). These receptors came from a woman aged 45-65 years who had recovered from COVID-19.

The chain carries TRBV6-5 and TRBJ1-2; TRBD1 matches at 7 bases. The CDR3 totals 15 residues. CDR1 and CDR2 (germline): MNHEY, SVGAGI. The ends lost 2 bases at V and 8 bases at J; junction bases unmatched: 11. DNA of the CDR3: TGTGCCAGCAGTTACCTAACAGGGGATCGATACGGCTACACCTTC. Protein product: CASSYLTGDRYGYTF.

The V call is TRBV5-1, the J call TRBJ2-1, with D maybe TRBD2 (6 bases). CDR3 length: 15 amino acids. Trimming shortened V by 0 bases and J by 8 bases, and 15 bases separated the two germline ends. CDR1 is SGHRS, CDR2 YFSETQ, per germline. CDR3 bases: TGCGCCAGCAGCTTGGTCGGGGCCCGCGGGGATGAGCAGTTCTTC. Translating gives CASSLVGARGDEQFF.

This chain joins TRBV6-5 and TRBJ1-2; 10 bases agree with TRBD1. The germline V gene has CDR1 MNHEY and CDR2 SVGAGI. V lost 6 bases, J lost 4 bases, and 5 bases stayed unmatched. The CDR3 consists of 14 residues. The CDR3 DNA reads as TGTGCCAGCAGACTGGGACAGGGGACCTATGGCTACACCTTC. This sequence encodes CASRLGQGTYGYTF.

CDR3 sequence (DNA): TGTGCCAGCAGTTTGACAGGGTCGGTTGGCGAGCAGTACTTC. As protein: CASSLTGSVGEQYF. V and J are TRBV28 and TRBJ2-7; 7 bases line up with TRBD1. The V segment lost 3 bases and the J segment 6 bases; nucleotides outside the gene matches: 8. The CDR3 is 14 residues long. In germline, CDR1 is MDHEN, CDR2 SYDVKM.

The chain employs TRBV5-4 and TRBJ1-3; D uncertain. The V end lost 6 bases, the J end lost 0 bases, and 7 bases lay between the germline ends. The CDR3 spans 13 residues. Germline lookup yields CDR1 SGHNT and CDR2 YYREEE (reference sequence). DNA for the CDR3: TGTGCCAGCACCCCGAGCTCTGGAAACACCATATATTTT. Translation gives CASTPSSGNTIYF.

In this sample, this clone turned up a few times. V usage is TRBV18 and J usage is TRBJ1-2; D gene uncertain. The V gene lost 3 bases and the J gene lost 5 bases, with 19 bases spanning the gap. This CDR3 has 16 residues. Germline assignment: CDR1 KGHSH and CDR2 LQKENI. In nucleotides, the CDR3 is TGTGCCAGCTCACCCGGCCCCCGGGAATCAGGATATGGCTACACCTTC. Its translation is CASSPGPRESGYGYTF.

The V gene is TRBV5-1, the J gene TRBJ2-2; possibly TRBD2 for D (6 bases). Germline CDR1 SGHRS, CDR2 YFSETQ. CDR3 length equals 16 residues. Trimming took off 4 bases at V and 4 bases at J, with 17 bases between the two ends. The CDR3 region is CASSLRGGEGTGELFF. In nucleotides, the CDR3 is TGCGCCAGCAGCCTGCGGGGAGGAGAGGGCACCGGGGAGCTGTTTTTT.

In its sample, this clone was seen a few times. This CDR3 reads CASSEAGPRATDTQYF. CDR3 bases: TGTGCCAGCAGTGAAGCAGGCCCCAGGGCCACAGATACGCAGTATTTT. This sequence joins TRBV6-1 and TRBJ2-3; D is possibly TRBD1 (5 bases). V lost 0 bases and J 2 bases, leaving 12 bases between the germline ends. This CDR3 region has 16 residues. Per the germline V gene, CDR1 is MNHNS and CDR2 is SASEGT.

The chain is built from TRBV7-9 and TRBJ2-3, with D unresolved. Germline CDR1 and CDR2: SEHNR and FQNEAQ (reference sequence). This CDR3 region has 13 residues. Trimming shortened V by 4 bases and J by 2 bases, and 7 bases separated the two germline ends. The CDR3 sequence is CASSSSNTDTQYF. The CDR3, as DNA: TGTGCCAGCAGCTCCAGTAACACAGATACGCAGTATTTT.

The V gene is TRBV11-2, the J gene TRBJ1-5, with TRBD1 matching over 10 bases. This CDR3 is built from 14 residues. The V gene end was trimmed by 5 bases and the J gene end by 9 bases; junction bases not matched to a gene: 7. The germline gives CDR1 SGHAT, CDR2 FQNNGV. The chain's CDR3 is CASSRGRDRGPQHF. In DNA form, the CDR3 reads TGTGCCAGCAGCCGGGGGAGGGACAGGGGGCCCCAGCATTTT.

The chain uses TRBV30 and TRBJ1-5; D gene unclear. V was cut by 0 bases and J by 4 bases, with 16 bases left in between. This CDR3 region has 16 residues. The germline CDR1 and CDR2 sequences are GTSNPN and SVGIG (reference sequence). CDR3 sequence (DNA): TGTGCCTGGAGTGTACTCGGCAGGCGACGGAATCAGCCCCAGCATTTT. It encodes CAWSVLGRRRNQPQHF.

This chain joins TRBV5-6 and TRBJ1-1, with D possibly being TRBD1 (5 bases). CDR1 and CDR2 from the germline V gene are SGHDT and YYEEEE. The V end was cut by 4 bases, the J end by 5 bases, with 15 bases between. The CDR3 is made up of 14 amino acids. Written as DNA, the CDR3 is TGTGCCAGCAGCCCCCGGGGGTCCCTAACTGAAGCTTTCTTT. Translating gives CASSPRGSLTEAFF.

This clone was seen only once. The CDR3: CASSQVTSGYTGELFF. CDR3 DNA: TGTGCCAGCAGCCAAGTCACTAGCGGGTACACCGGGGAGCTGTTTTTT. V usage is TRBV3-1 (or the pseudogene TRBV3-2) and J usage is TRBJ2-2; TRBD2 agrees at 9 bases. The CDR3 has 16 residues. Trimming removed 1 base from V and 3 bases from J; junction bases left unmatched: 3. Germline values: CDR1 LGHDT, CDR2 YNNKEL (reference sequence).

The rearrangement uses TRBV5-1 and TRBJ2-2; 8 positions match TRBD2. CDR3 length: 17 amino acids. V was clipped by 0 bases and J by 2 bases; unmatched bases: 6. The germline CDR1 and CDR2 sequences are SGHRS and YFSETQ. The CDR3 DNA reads TGCGCCAGCAGCTTGGCATCGACTAGCGAAAACACCGGGGAGCTGTTTTTT. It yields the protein CASSLASTSENTGELFF.

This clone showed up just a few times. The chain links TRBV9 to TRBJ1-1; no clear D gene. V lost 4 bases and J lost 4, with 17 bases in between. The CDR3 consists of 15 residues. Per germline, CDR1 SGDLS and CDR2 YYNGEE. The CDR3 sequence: CASSPDPGWGTEAFF. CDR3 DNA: TGTGCCAGCAGCCCCGACCCGGGGTGGGGCACTGAAGCTTTCTTT.

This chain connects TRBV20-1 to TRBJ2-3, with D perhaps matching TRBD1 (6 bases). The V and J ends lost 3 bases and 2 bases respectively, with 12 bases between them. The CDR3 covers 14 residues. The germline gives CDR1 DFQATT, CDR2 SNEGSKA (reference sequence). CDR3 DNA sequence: TGCAGTGCTAGTGAAGGGGGACACACAGATACGCAGTATTTT. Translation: CSASEGGHTDTQYF.

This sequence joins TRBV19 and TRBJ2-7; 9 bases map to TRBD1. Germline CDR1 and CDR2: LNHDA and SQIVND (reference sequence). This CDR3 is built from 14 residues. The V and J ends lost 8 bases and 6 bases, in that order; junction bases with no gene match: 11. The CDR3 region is CASGAGTGSSEQYF. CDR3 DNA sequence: TGTGCCAGTGGAGCCGGGACAGGGTCTAGCGAGCAGTACTTC.

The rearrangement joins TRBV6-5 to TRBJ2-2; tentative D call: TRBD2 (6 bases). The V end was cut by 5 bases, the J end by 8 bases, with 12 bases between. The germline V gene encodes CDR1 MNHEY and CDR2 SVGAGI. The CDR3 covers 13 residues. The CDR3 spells CASSTPGTGELFF. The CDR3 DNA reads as TGTGCCAGCAGTACTCCAGGGACTGGGGAGCTGTTTTTT.

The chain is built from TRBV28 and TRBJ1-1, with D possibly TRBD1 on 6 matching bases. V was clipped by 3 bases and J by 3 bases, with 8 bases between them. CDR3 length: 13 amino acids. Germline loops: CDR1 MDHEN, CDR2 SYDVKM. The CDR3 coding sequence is TGTGCCAGCAGTTTTGACAGGTACACTGAAGCTTTCTTT. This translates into CASSFDRYTEAFF.

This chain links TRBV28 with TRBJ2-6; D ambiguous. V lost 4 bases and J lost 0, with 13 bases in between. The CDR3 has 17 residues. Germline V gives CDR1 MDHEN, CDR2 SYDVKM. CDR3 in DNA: TGTGCCAGCAGTTCCCGGTCGATCCGCTCTGGGGCCAACGTCCTGACTTTC. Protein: CASSSRSIRSGANVLTF.

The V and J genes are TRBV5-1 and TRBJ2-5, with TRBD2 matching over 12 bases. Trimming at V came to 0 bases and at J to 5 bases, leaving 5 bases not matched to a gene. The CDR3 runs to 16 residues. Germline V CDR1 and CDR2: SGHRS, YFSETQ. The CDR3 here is CASSLGLAGGLETQYF. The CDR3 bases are TGCGCCAGCAGCTTGGGCCTAGCGGGGGGGCTTGAGACCCAGTACTTC.